The 3 T cell receptor beta chains listed next were all sequenced from one sample in a study of T cells in Graves' hyperthyroidism and ophthalmopathy. It was RNA transcripts that yielded the amplified TCR beta CDR3 regions. The TCR CDR3 first-round RT-PCR relied on the HTBI primer set. TCRdb reanalysed the multiplex PCR reads using MiXCR and keeps one entry per CDR3 protein. The profile shows 660,000 or so distinct CDR3 sequences, 45% of them singletons. The source material was peripheral blood or thyroid tissue (not recorded which). The receptors stem from an adult man with Graves' disease, either hyperthyroidism or ophthalmopathy (not recorded which).

The V gene is TRBV25-1, the J gene TRBJ1-4; tentative D call: TRBD1 (5 bases). V lost 5 bases and J 0 bases, leaving 16 bases between the germline ends. CDR1 is MGHDK, CDR2 SYGVNS, per germline. The CDR3 contains 17 residues. Here the CDR3 reads CASSLPRQYATNEKLFF. The DNA for the CDR3 is TGTGCCAGCAGTTTGCCTAGACAGTATGCAACTAATGAAAAACTGTTTTTT.

This chain links TRBV10-3 with TRBJ1-6, with 7 bases aligning to TRBD1. From germline, CDR1 is ENHRY and CDR2 SYGVKD. J lost 6 bases, V lost 2 bases, and 4 bases had no gene match. The CDR3 spans 15 residues. As DNA, the CDR3 is TGTGCCATCAGTGAGACGACAGGGAGTAATTCACCCCTCCACTTT. Its translation: CAISETTGSNSPLHF.

In this sample, this clonotype turned up many times. The J gene is TRBJ2-7, the V gene TRBV29-1; perhaps TRBD1 as D (6 bases). This CDR3 is built from 13 residues. Germline assignment: CDR1 SQVTM and CDR2 ANQGSEA. The V gene lost 7 bases and the J gene lost 3 bases, with 16 bases spanning the gap. Written as DNA, the CDR3 is TGCAGCGCGACCCGCGGACAGCACTACGAGCAGTACTTC. It encodes CSATRGQHYEQYF.